The following is a TCR beta chain sequence with its context. The length of the CDR3 is 12 residues. Trimming shortened V by 4 bases and J by 7 bases, and 5 bases separated the two germline ends. CDR1 is MNHEY, CDR2 SMNVEV, per germline (reference sequence). The data originate from a study of blood T cell repertoires in COVID-19. The overall study: Acute-phase and convalescent COVID-19 samples originated in the United States, Italy and Spain. The cDNA or gDNA used as material had been derived from T cells, B-cell-depleted T cells, or PBMCs.

The repertoire was sequenced with immunoSEQ multiplex PCR; TCRdb's copy has only in-frame clones and lacks some. The sample holds about 240,000 clones, approximately 85% seen once. The rearrangement links TRBV27 to TRBJ1-6; D unresolved. The sequenced sample consisted of peripheral blood. This receptor was identified in a woman between 65 and 79 years old with acute or convalescent COVID-19. The CDR3 sequence: CASSYGNSPLHF. The CDR3 region has the DNA TGTGCCAGCAGTTACGGGAATTCACCCCTCCACTTT.